The next 8 T cell receptor beta chains were all read from a single sample in a study of T cell clusters in autoimmune cytopenias. TRB was amplified by touch-down multiplex PCR, primer pools A and B combined. TCRdb re-called the multiplex PCR reads; one entry per CDR3 protein, DNA not given. The ten most abundant clones cover 2% to 2.5% of a sample with approximately 16,000 distinct CDR3 sequences. Each sample's input was 200 to 300 ng genomic DNA, 30,000 to 45,000 genome equivalents. The source material was peripheral blood. The origin of the receptors is a human donor with an autoimmune cytopenia or autoimmune hepatitis (not recorded which).

The genes are TRBV6-1 and TRBJ1-5; the TCRdb D gene call, TRBD1, has no DNA to confirm it. This CDR3 comprises 17 residues. CDR1 is MNHNS and CDR2 is SASEGT in the germline V gene. CDR3 protein: CASSEKRTGNSNQPQHF.

The genes are TRBV5-1 and TRBJ2-3. The CDR3 is 13 residues long. The germline CDR1 and CDR2 sequences are SGHRS and YFSETQ. Here the CDR3 reads CASSSGPRDTQYF.

This chain links TRBV19 with TRBJ2-2; TCRdb's D gene call, TRBD1, goes unchecked for lack of DNA. Germline V gives CDR1 LNHDA, CDR2 SQIVND (reference sequence). CDR3 size: 17 residues. This CDR3 reads CASNDRGTGANTGELFF.

J is TRBJ1-1 and V is TRBV12-3 or TRBV12-4. There are 15 residues in the CDR3. The CDR3: CASSFGGVKGTEAFF.

The rearrangement joins TRBV5-4 to TRBJ2-7; the D gene TCRdb calls, TRBD1, cannot be checked with no DNA. CDR3 length: 12 residues. Germline loops: CDR1 SGHNT, CDR2 YYREEE (reference sequence). CDR3 in amino acids: CASSRGVYEQYF.

The J gene is TRBJ1-4, the V gene TRBV18; the D call of TRBD1 rests on TCRdb alone, since no DNA is present to check it. The CDR3 is made up of 15 amino acids. The germline CDR1 and CDR2 sequences are KGHSH and LQKENI. This chain's CDR3 is CASSPRQGWSEKLFF.

The chain is built from TRBV20-1 and TRBJ2-7; TCRdb returns TRBD2, unconfirmable since there is no DNA. The length of the CDR3 is 13 residues. Germline V gene sequence: CDR1 DFQATT, CDR2 SNEGSKA (reference sequence). CDR3 region: CSAGAGVDREQYF.

According to its frequency, this clonotype is medium-sized. The chain employs TRBV19 and TRBJ1-2. This CDR3 comprises 11 residues. Germline CDR1 and CDR2: LNHDA and SQIVND (reference sequence). The CDR3 loop is CASASLYGYTF.